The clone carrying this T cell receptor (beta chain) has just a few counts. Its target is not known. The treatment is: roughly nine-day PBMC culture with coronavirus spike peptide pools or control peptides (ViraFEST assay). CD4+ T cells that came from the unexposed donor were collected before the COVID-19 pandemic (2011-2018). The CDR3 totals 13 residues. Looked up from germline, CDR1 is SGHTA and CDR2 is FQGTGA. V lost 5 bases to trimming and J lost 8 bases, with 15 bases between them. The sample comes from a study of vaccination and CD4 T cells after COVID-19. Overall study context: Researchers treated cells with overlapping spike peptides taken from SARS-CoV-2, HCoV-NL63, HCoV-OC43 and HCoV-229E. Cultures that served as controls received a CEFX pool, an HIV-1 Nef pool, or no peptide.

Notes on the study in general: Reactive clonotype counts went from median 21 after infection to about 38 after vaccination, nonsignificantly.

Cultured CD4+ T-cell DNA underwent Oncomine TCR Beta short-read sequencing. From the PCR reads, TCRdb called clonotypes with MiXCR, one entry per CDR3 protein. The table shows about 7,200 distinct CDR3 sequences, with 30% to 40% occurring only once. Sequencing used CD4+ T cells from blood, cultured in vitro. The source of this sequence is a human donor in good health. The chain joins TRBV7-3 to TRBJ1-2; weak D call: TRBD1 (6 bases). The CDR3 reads CASSPSGERGYTF. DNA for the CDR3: TGTGCCAGCAGCCCCTCAGGGGAGCGAGGCTACACCTTC. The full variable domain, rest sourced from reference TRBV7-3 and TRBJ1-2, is GAGVSQTPSNKVTEKGKYVELRCDPISGHTALYWYRQSLGQGPEFLIYFQGTGAADDSGLPNDRFFAVRPEGSVSTLKIQRTERGDSAVYLCASSPSGERGYTFGSGTRLTVV.